One sample yielded the 17 T cell receptor beta chains listed below, sequenced in a study of graft-versus-host responses after intestinal transplantation. Grafts had their tissue processed, releasing intraepithelial and lamina propria lymphocytes. TCRdb keeps only in-frame clones here, not all; method: immunoSEQ multiplex PCR. The data show some 14,000 clones, about 68% seen once. The material was ileum tissue, obtained just under 700 days after intestinal transplantation. Receptors were obtained from a human patient who received an intestinal transplant, so some T cells may come from the graft donor.

The chain carries TRBV7-2 and TRBJ1-2; 7 bases match TRBD1. Looked up from germline, CDR1 is SGHTA and CDR2 is FQGNSA. With V trimmed by 1 base and J by 7 bases, 9 bases remained unmatched. CDR3 length: 15 amino acids. Here the CDR3 reads CASSLEGAQGSGYTF. DNA of the CDR3: TGTGCCAGCAGCTTAGAAGGAGCACAGGGGTCTGGCTACACCTTC. Full variable domain (rest looked up from reference TRBV7-2 and TRBJ1-2): GAGVSQSPSNKVTEKGKDVELRCDPISGHTALYWYRQSLGQGLEFLIYFQGNSAPDKSGLPSDRFSAERTGGSVSTLTIQRTQQEDSAVYLCASSLEGAQGSGYTFGSGTRLTVV.

There are a few counts of this clone. V is TRBV4-3 and J is TRBJ2-5; 12 bases fit TRBD2. This CDR3 comprises 18 residues. The V segment lost 0 bases and the J segment 5 bases; nucleotides outside the gene matches: 10. CDR1 is LGHNA and CDR2 is YSLEER in the germline V gene. The CDR3 DNA follows: TGCGCCAGCAGCCAAGATCGAACTAGCGGGGGGCCAAGGGAGACCCAGTACTTC. Its protein product is CASSQDRTSGGPRETQYF.

This chain uses TRBV5-1 with TRBJ2-3; TRBD2 agrees at 10 bases. J gave up 5 bases and V 4 bases, and 10 bases lay outside the gene matches. The CDR3 has 16 amino acids. The germline CDR1 and CDR2 sequences are SGHRS and YFSETQ. As DNA, the CDR3 is TGCGCCAGCAGCCCCAGCCCATTAGCGGGGGGAGATACGCAGTATTTT. As protein: CASSPSPLAGGDTQYF.

The chain is built from TRBV11-2 and TRBJ2-5; 10 bases map to TRBD1. The DNA matches TRBJ2-7 better at its end, which makes the J call doubtful. The CDR3 has 14 residues. Germline V gene data show CDR1 as SGHAT and CDR2 as FQNNGV. The CDR3 DNA reads as TGTGCCAGCAGCTCGGGGACAGGGGCCTACGAGCAGTACTTC. Amino acids: CASSSGTGAYEQYF.

This clone was picked up one time. This chain joins TRBV30 and TRBJ1-1; tentatively, D is TRBD1 (6 bases). V was cut by 5 bases and J by 10 bases, with 17 bases left in between. This CDR3 is built from 12 residues. Germline CDR1 and CDR2: GTSNPN and SVGIG (reference sequence). CDR3 DNA: TGTGCCTGGGATAAGGACAGTTCCATAGCTTTCTTT. The encoded protein is CAWDKDSSIAFF.

The genes are TRBV15 and TRBJ1-3; the match to TRBD1 covers 7 bases. Unmatched junction bases numbered 14, after V lost 3 bases and J lost 0 bases. The CDR3 sequence is 19 residues long. Per the germline V gene, CDR1 is LNHNV and CDR2 is YYDKDF (reference sequence). This CDR3 is CATSSLKLGQPYSGNTIYF. DNA of the CDR3: TGTGCCACCAGCAGCCTTAAACTGGGACAGCCGTACTCTGGAAACACCATATATTTT.

This clone is medium-sized. CDR3 DNA sequence: TGTGCCAGTAGTCCTCTCAGGTGGGAGGTCGGCTACACCTTC. Its protein is CASSPLRWEVGYTF. The V call is TRBV19, the J call TRBJ1-2; D is ambiguous. The germline V gene encodes CDR1 LNHDA and CDR2 SQIVND (reference sequence). This CDR3 spans 14 amino acids. V was shortened by 5 bases and J by 8 bases, with 18 bases between the two germline ends.

This clone was seen more than once but under ten times. V and J are TRBV25-1 and TRBJ2-7, with TRBD2 matching 9 bases. The V gene end was trimmed by 1 base and the J gene end by 1 base; junction bases not matched to a gene: 2. The CDR3 runs 15 residues. CDR1 MGHDK and CDR2 SYGVNS come from the germline V gene. CDR3 amino acids: CASSESSGDSYEQYF. The CDR3 coding sequence is TGTGCCAGCAGTGAATCTAGCGGGGATTCCTACGAGCAGTACTTC.

The V and J genes are TRBV6-5 and TRBJ1-5, with no clear D. Per germline, CDR1 MNHEY and CDR2 SVGAGI. Deletions cut 0 bases from V and 6 bases from J, with 6 bases between. The CDR3 is 13 residues long. CDR3 nucleotides: TGTGCCAGCAGTTACTCTTCATTTCAGCCCCAGCATTTT. As protein: CASSYSSFQPQHF.

This chain connects TRBV6-6 to TRBJ2-1; D perhaps matches TRBD2 (6 bases). CDR3 length: 15 residues. The V gene's germline CDR1 is MNHNY and CDR2 SVGAGI (reference sequence). The V end lost 4 bases, the J end lost 2 bases, and 12 bases lay between the germline ends. The CDR3 DNA sequence: TGTGCCAGCAGTTTCGGCGGGGTCGCCTACAATGAGCAGTTCTTC. Translating it yields CASSFGGVAYNEQFF.

For the CDR3, the DNA is TGCGCCAGCAGCTGGGACAGGGGGTTGGAGCAGTACTTC. Protein: CASSWDRGLEQYF. The rearrangement joins TRBV5-1 to TRBJ2-7; 11 nucleotides agree with TRBD1. J was trimmed by 7 bases and V by 3 bases; bases with no gene match: 3. The length of the CDR3 is 13 residues. Germline lookup yields CDR1 SGHRS and CDR2 YFSETQ.

The CDR3 protein is CASGLVDRGRVEQYF. The CDR3 DNA follows: TGTGCTAGTGGTTTGGTGGACAGGGGGCGGGTCGAGCAGTACTTC. This chain joins TRBV12-5 and TRBJ2-7; 11 nucleotides match TRBD1. CDR3 length: 15 amino acids. Germline loops: CDR1 LGHNT, CDR2 FRNRAP. With 0 bases clipped from V and 6 bases from J, the junction kept 4 bases outside the gene matches.

J is TRBJ2-7 and V is TRBV30, with TRBD1 identical over 9 bases. Trimming at V came to 7 bases and at J to 3 bases, leaving 4 bases not matched to a gene. The CDR3 covers 12 residues. CDR1 and CDR2 (germline): GTSNPN, SVGIG (reference sequence). The CDR3 nucleotides read TGTGCCTTCGACAGGGGGGACTACGAGCAGTACTTC. Protein product: CAFDRGDYEQYF. Complete variable domain (other parts from reference TRBV30 and TRBJ2-7): SQTIHQWPATLVQPVGSPLSLECTVEGTSNPNLYWYRQAAGRGLQLLFYSVGIGQISSEVPQNLSASRPQDRQFILSSKKLLLSDSGFYLCAFDRGDYEQYFGPGTRLTVT.

This rearrangement joins TRBV6-1 to TRBJ2-7; D remains unclear. The CDR3 spans 11 residues. CDR1 MNHNS and CDR2 SASEGT come from the germline V gene. The V gene lost 10 bases and the J gene lost 4 bases, with 11 bases spanning the gap. CDR3 protein: CATLSGYEQYF. The DNA of the CDR3 is TGTGCCACCCTCTCCGGTTACGAGCAGTACTTC.

The chain recombines TRBV20-1 with TRBJ1-2; a weak D match, TRBD1 (6 bases). The CDR3 has 11 residues. In germline, CDR1 is DFQATT, CDR2 SNEGSKA (reference sequence). The V end lost 7 bases, the J end lost 6 bases, and 12 bases lay between the germline ends. This CDR3 reads CSGLTGHGYTF. The CDR3 DNA reads TGCAGTGGACTGACAGGTCATGGCTACACCTTC.

The rearrangement links TRBV6-1 to TRBJ1-1; D unclear. CDR1 is MNHNS and CDR2 is SASEGT in the germline V gene. V lost 4 bases to trimming and J lost 1 base, with 7 bases between them. The CDR3 is 13 amino acids. The CDR3 region is CASSAGRNTEAFF. As DNA, the CDR3 is TGTGCCAGCAGTGCGGGGAGGAACACTGAAGCTTTCTTT.

This chain connects TRBV5-1 to TRBJ2-4; 7 bases agree with TRBD1. Germline trimming cut 3 bases from V and 5 bases from J; bases unmatched to any gene: 5. The germline CDR1 and CDR2 sequences are SGHRS and YFSETQ. The CDR3 extends over 14 amino acids. The CDR3 DNA sequence: TGCGCCAGCAGCTCGACAGGGAAGCAAAACATTCAGTACTTC. Amino acid sequence: CASSSTGKQNIQYF.